This TCR beta chain was recorded in a study of T cells after yellow fever vaccination. Many counts were recorded for this clonotype. MiXCR, applied by TCRdb to the 5' RACE reads, yields one record per CDR3 protein. The sample includes about 110,000 distinct CDR3 sequences, roughly 8.9% of them seen just once. The sample was CD8+ T cells sorted from PBMCs, taken 45 days after the yellow fever booster vaccination. The sequence was obtained from a man in his thirties or forties who received the YFV17D yellow fever vaccine.

The CDR3 region has the DNA TGCGCCAGCAGCTTGGGAACAGGGAGAGATGGCGAGCAGTACTTC. This codes for CASSLGTGRDGEQYF. This chain joins TRBV5-1 and TRBJ2-7; possibly TRBD1 for D (6 bases). The CDR3 spans 15 residues. V shed 0 bases and J shed 6 bases, with 16 bases lying between them. From germline, CDR1 is SGHRS and CDR2 YFSETQ.